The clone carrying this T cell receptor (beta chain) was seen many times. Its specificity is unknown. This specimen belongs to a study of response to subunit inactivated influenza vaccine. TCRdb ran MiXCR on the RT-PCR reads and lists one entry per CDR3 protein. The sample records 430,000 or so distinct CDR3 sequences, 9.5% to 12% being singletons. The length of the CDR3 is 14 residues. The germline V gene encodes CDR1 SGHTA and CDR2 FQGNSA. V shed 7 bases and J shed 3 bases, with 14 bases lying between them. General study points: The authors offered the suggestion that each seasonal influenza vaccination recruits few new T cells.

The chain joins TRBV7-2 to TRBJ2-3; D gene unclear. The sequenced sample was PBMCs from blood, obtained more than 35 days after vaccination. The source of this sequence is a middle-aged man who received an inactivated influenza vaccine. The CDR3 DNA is TGTGCCAGCACGCTGAGATCAGCGACAGATACGCAGTATTTT. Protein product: CASTLRSATDTQYF. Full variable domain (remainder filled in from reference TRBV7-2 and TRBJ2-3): GAGVSQSPSNKVTEKGKDVELRCDPISGHTALYWYRQSLGQGLEFLIYFQGNSAPDKSGLPSDRFSAERTGGSVSTLTIQRTQQEDSAVYLCASTLRSATDTQYFGPGTRLTVL.